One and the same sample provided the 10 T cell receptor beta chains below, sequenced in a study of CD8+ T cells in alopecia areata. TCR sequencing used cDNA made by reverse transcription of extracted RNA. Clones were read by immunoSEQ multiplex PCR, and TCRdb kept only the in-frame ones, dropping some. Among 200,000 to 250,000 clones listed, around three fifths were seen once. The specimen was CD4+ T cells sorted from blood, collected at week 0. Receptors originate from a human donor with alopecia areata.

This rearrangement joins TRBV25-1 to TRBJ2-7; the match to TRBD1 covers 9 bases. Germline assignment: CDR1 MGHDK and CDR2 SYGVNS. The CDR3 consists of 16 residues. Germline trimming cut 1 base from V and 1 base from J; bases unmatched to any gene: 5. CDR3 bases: TGTGCCAGCAGTGAATGGGGGGGGACAGGGTCCTACGAGCAGTACTTC. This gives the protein CASSEWGGTGSYEQYF.

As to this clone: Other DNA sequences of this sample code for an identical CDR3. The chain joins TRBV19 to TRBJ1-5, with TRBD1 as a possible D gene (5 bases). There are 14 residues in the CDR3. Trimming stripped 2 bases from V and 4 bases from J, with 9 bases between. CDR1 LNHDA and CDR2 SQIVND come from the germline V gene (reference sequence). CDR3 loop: CASSIQQGNQPQHF. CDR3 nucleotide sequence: TGTGCCAGTAGTATACAGCAGGGAAATCAGCCCCAGCATTTT.

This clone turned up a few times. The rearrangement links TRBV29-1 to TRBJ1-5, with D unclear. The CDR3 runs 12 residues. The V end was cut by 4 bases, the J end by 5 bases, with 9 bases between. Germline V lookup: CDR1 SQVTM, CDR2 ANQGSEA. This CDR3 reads CSVAKGDQPQHF. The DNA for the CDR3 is TGCAGCGTTGCCAAGGGCGATCAGCCCCAGCATTTT.

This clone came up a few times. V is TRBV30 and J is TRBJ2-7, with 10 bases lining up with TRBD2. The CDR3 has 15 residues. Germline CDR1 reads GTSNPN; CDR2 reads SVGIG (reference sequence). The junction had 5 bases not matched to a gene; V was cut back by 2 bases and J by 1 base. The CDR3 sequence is CAWSSSSGGSYEQYF. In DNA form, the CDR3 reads TGTGCCTGGAGTTCATCTAGCGGGGGATCCTACGAGCAGTACTTC.

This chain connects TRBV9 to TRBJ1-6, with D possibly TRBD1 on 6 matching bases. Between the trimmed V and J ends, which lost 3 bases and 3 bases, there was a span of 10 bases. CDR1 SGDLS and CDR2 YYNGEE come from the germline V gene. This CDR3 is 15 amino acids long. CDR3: CASSAGQIYNSPLHF. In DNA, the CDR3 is TGTGCCAGCAGCGCTGGACAGATCTATAATTCACCCCTCCACTTT.

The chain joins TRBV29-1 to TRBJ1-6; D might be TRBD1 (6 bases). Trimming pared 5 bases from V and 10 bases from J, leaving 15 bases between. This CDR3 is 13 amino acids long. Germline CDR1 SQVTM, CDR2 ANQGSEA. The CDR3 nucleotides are TGCAGCGTTCAACCAAACAGGGACTCACCCCTCCACTTT. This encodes CSVQPNRDSPLHF.

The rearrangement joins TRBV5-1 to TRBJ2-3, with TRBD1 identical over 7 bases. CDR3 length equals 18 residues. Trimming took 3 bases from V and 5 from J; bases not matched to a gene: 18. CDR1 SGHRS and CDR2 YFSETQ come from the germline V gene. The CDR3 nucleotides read TGCGCCAGCAGCTCGATAAACGGACAGGAGTTATCAGGAGATACGCAGTATTTT. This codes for CASSSINGQELSGDTQYF. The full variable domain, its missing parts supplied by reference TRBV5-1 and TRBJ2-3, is KAGVTQTPRYLIKTRGQQVTLSCSPISGHRSVSWYQQTPGQGLQFLFEYFSETQRNKGNFPGRFSGRQFSNSRSEMNVSTLELGDSALYLCASSSINGQELSGDTQYFGPGTRLTVL.

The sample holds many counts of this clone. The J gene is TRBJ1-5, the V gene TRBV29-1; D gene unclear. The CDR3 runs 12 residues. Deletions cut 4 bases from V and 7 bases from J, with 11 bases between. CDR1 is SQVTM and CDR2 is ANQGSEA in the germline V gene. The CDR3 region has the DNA TGCAGCGTTGGGGAGGGTAGACAGCCCCAGCATTTT. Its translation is CSVGEGRQPQHF.

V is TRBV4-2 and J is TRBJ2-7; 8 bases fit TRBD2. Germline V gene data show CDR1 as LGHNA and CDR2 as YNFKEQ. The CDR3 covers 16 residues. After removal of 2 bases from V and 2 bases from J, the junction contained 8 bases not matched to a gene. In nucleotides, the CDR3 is TGTGCCAGCAGCCAACAGACCGGGCGGGGGGCCTACGAGCAGTACTTC. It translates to CASSQQTGRGAYEQYF.

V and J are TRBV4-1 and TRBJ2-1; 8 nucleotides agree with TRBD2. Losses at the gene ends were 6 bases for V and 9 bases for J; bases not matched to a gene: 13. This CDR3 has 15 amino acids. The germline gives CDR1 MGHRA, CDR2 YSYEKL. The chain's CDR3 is CASRDPWREAGEQFF. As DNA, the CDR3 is TGCGCCAGCAGAGACCCGTGGCGGGAGGCGGGTGAGCAGTTCTTC.